This TCR beta chain was sequenced during a study of CD8 T cells in Susac syndrome. Both CD4+ and CD8+ T cells were negatively isolated, and TEMRA cells underwent FACS enrichment. cDNA came from around 0.5 to 1 ug RNA primed by random hexamers. Amplification of the TCR beta CDR3 was carried out by immunoSEQ multiplex PCR, which spanned a total of 54 Vbeta and 13 Jbeta segments. TCRdb reprocessed the immunoSEQ multiplex PCR reads via MiXCR and lists one record per CDR3 protein. The table includes over 100,000 distinct CDR3 sequences, roughly 90% detected once. About this clonotype: Antigen specificity is unknown.

Findings and caveats of the study: As the study acknowledged, the number of individuals in its TCR sequencing and HLA analysis was relatively small.

The ends lost 5 bases at V and 4 bases at J; junction bases unmatched: 10. The CDR3 is 15 residues long. This chain joins TRBV12-3 or TRBV12-4 and TRBJ1-2; 7 positions agree with TRBD1. This receptor was obtained from a human donor in good health. Sequencing input: CD8+ T cells from PBMCs. DNA of the CDR3: TGTGCCAGCAGTCCCCGGACAGGTTTTAGCTATGGCTACACCTTC. Translated: CASSPRTGFSYGYTF.